Sequencing of this TCR beta chain was carried out in a study of beta chain features in type 1 diabetes listed by TCRdb under 2018. Looking at the study overall: No differences in mean age, gender distribution, total cell number or subset yield were found between patients and healthy donors. A total of about 100 million sorted cells were examined across all samples, and RNA yield correlated strongly with the number of cells per subset. In the study, recently diagnosed type 1 diabetes patients and matched healthy donors were compared on the TCRB repertoires of their sorted circulating CD4+ T cell subsets. Regulatory and stem cell-like memory subsets were obtained from only 8 patients and about 8 healthy donors, while naive and central memory subsets were obtained from all 30 or so donors. What the work shows at the level of the full study, not this receptor alone: Because the HLA sub-analyses included only small numbers of individuals, any influence of HLA type on TCRB rearrangement was left unresolved. Naive, central memory and regulatory TCRB repertoires appeared more similar among patients than among healthy donors. At VDJ recombination sites, type 1 diabetes patients had fewer insertions and more deleted nucleotides, which implies abnormalities in thymic rearrangement. Sequencing cDNA rather than genomic DNA could over-represent highly expressing activated cells, although activation and CD3 levels did not differ between groups. In all four CD4+ subsets, TCRB CDR3 length was moderately but significantly shorter in type 1 diabetes patients. Shorter templates might be favored by PCR, yet because patient and control samples were amplified and corrected together, any such skew would affect both groups equally.

This clone was recorded a few times. Its antigen remains undetermined. No much larger clone is present one base from it, and per-base qualities are unavailable. The entire amount of isolated RNA was reverse transcribed using the High Capacity cDNA Reverse Transcription Kit, so the sequenced TCRB transcripts were expressed ones. Stem cell-like memory T cell samples underwent survey-depth immunoSEQ sequencing, averaging roughly 1 million total reads per sample. Sorted cells were lysed in RLT buffer, and RNA was extracted using DNase-treated RNeasy Micro or Mini kits according to cell number. To prevent cross-contamination, each cell subset was processed individually, whereas patient and healthy donor samples were processed jointly. The immunoSEQ multiplex PCR was used to amplify TCRB sequences from cDNA, generating 87-bp fragments that spanned the CDR3 region. The amplicons were sequenced using the Illumina HiSeq platform. The original methods were these. PCR bias was corrected computationally using synthetic template baselines, and reads within Hamming distance 2 were collapsed, with unmergeable singletons discarded. Reads were aligned against IMGT to assign V, D and J genes, CDR3 length and insertions or deletions at six rearrangement sites. Clonotype counts were normalized to sorted cell number within each subset before computing true diversity and Gini coefficients with the tcR R package. Repertoire sharing was quantified using the overlap coefficient calculated on TCRB nucleotide sequences. TCRdb retrieved this table from immuneACCESS and kept in-frame rearrangements only. Not all clones are present; in checked studies, unresolved V genes account for under half, and no reason is known for the remainder. The V and J calls and clone size are taken from that table; D and trimming were inferred from the DNA. A total of 35,000 to 50,000 clones appear in this sample, about half of them only once. The top ten clonotypes cover about 0.25% of the sample.

Each donor gave one peripheral blood draw, approximately 100 mL on average, collected into heparinised tubes. Using a panel that included CD45RO, CCR7, CD25, CD127, CD95 and CD27, naive, central memory, regulatory and stem cell-like memory CD4+ T cells were sorted on a BD FACSAria II. A purity above 98% was achieved for all sorted populations. PBMCs were isolated immediately by Lymphoprep density gradient centrifugation and stained directly without culture. To minimize batch effects, samples were stained and sorted in pairs, one healthy donor with one patient per experiment. Including cysteine and phenylalanine, the CDR3 has 15 amino acids. Just CDR3 DNA is preserved here, 45 bases in frame from base 1. Sequences KGHSH (CDR1) and LQKENI (CDR2) are obtained from the germline V gene. V gives up 2 bases and J gives up 9 bases, and the segment between their germline ends measures 20 bases.

The V and J segments used are TRBV18 and TRBJ2-7; TRBD1 is a possible D gene, resting on 5 matching bases. The clonotype originates from a woman younger than 45 in good health. Sequencing was performed on stem cell memory CD4+ T cells from blood. The sample's cell subset or site label, in plain terms: stem cell-like memory CD4+ T cells. The CDR3 corresponds to CASSPGADHLRGQYF. The nucleotide sequence is given as TGTGCCAGCTCACCAGGGGCAGACCATCTACGAGGGCAGTACTTC.